This T cell receptor (beta chain) was identified in a study of T cell responses to AZD1222 COVID-19 vaccine. Method: immunoSEQ multiplex PCR; TCRdb's copy keeps in-frame clones and lacks some. The sample carries more than 150,000 clones, approximately 92% recorded once. CDR3 size: 16 residues. V shed 5 bases and J shed 8 bases, with 22 bases lying between them. The V gene's germline CDR1 is LNHDA and CDR2 SQIVND (reference sequence). The sequence was obtained from an adult in good health. Here the sequenced sample was peripheral blood, taken on day 0 of AZD1222 vaccination. This rearrangement joins TRBV19 to TRBJ2-1, with D maybe TRBD2 (6 bases). The CDR3 DNA is TGTGCCAGTAGTGTCTCGACTAGAGGGCTTGAGGATGAGCAGTTCTTC. Its translation is CASSVSTRGLEDEQFF. Supplemented by reference TRBV19 and TRBJ2-1, the full variable domain reads DGGITQSPKYLFRKEGQNVTLSCEQNLNHDAMYWYRQDPGQGLRLIYYSQIVNDFQKGDIAEGYSVSREKKESFPLTVTSAQKNPTAFYLCASSVSTRGLEDEQFFGPGTRLTVL.